This TCR beta chain was sequenced for a study of T cell responses to AZD1222 COVID-19 vaccine. Some clones are missing from TCRdb's copy, which holds only in-frame ones; the method was immunoSEQ multiplex PCR. The sample has 85,000 to 130,000 clones; roughly 86% are singletons. Concerning this clone itself: The antigen remains undetermined.

Study observations and caveats: Regions 160-218 and 743-854 dominated among vaccine-associated CD4 TCRs spanning spike. It should be noted that donors were predominantly white British and more often female, and clonal diversity was possibly underestimated.

Looked up from germline, CDR1 is LNHNV and CDR2 is YYDKDF (reference sequence). CDR3 length: 14 amino acids. The V end was cut by 0 bases, the J end by 14 bases, with 14 bases between. The sample was peripheral blood, taken 28 days after the second dose of the MenACWY control vaccine. The rearrangement joins TRBV15 to TRBJ1-6, with unresolved D. This sequence originates from an adult who received the MenACWY meningococcal vaccine as a control. CDR3 DNA sequence: TGTGCCACCAGCAGAGATTCGGATGGGATAACCCTCCACTTT. This encodes CATSRDSDGITLHF.